The entry below gives a single TCR beta chain sequence along with its context. As for treatment: some 20 received Ad26.COV2.S at low or high dose, single or two shots; roughly 5 received placebo; per-sample allocation not given. The study sampled participants on day 63 after the first vaccine or placebo injection. Cohort 1b enrolled adults aged 18-55 years in Boston. This entry belongs to a study of Ad26.COV2.S vaccination and SARS-CoV-2 variants. In the study overall: The donor participated in the COV1001 trial, in its Ad26.COV2.S arm.

The CDR3 is made up of 15 amino acids. Trimming cost V 5 bases and J 4 bases; bases outside gene matches: 11. Germline CDR1 MDHEN, CDR2 SYDVKM. This table comes from immunoSEQ multiplex PCR, and its TCRdb copy is limited to in-frame clones, with some not included. This table has about 470,000 clones, about 90% appearing once. The TCR comes from a person between 18 and 65 years old who received the Ad26.COV2.S COVID-19 vaccine or a placebo. The V gene is TRBV28, the J gene TRBJ2-7, with TRBD2 matching 7 bases. Sequences were derived from peripheral blood, sampled in a trial of Ad26.COV2.S vaccine versus placebo. The CDR3 DNA reads as TGTGCCAGCAGTGCCCAACAAGGACTAGATTACGAGCAGTACTTC. This codes for CASSAQQGLDYEQYF.